Listed below are T cell receptor beta chains from one sample, sequenced in a study of STAT5B mutations in CD4+ large granular lymphocyte leukemia. Only in-frame clones appear in the TCRdb table, and some are missing; sequencing was by immunoSEQ multiplex PCR. This table has some 51,000 clones, about four fifths appearing once. Sequenced input: CD4+ T cells from blood buffy coats. The receptors stem from a human donor in good health. CDR3s include the opening cysteine and the closing phenylalanine or tryptophan. The order of the fields is clone size, V gene, D gene, J gene, CDR3 protein, CDR3 DNA. A D gene is named only where the DNA matches it firmly. Not all rows give a size; the values are once, few, many and, for expanded clones, a class.

size: once
V: TRBV23-1
D: TRBD1
J: TRBJ1-2
CDR3: CASSRRRTGKAYGYTF
DNA: TGCGCCAGCAGTCGGAGGAGGACAGGGAAGGCCTATGGCTACACCTTC

size: once
V: TRBV11-3
D: TRBD1
J: TRBJ2-5
CDR3: CASSRQGAVETQYF
DNA: TGTGCCAGCAGTCGACAGGGGGCGGTCGAGACCCAGTACTTC

size: NA
V: TRBV10-2
D: TRBD1
J: TRBJ2-3
CDR3: CASRWTGGEDTQYF
DNA: TGCGCCAGCAGGTGGACAGGGGGCGAAGATACGCAGTATTTT

size: once
V: TRBV5-8
D: NA
J: TRBJ1-1
CDR3: CASCLYRTARGTEAFF
DNA: TGTGCCAGCTGCCTATACCGGACAGCCAGAGGTACTGAAGCTTTCTTT

size: few
V: TRBV7-6
D: NA
J: TRBJ2-5
CDR3: CASSLGRDQETQYF
DNA: TGTGCCAGCAGCTTGGGGCGGGACCAAGAGACCCAGTACTTC

size: NA
V: TRBV30
D: NA
J: TRBJ1-4
CDR3: CAWRANEKLFF
DNA: TGTGCCTGGAGGGCGAATGAAAAACTGTTTTTT

size: NA
V: TRBV19
D: NA
J: TRBJ2-6
CDR3: CASSILAPGANVLTF
DNA: TGTGCCAGTAGTATACTAGCGCCCGGGGCCAACGTCCTGACTTTC

size: NA
V: TRBV2
D: TRBD1
J: TRBJ2-2
CDR3: CASSGDRANTGELFF
DNA: TGTGCCAGCAGCGGGGACAGGGCGAACACCGGGGAGCTGTTTTTT

size: NA
V: TRBV6-1
D: NA
J: TRBJ1-5
CDR3: CASKRGRDQPQHF
DNA: TGTGCCAGCAAGCGGGGGAGGGATCAGCCCCAGCATTTT

size: NA
V: TRBV6-5
D: TRBD1
J: TRBJ1-1
CDR3: CASSSGGTGTTEAFF
DNA: TGTGCCAGCAGCTCCGGAGGGACAGGGACCACTGAAGCTTTCTTT

size: NA
V: TRBV11-2
D: NA
J: TRBJ2-2
CDR3: CASSTTGHGLNTGELFF
DNA: TGTGCCAGCAGCACTACGGGACACGGACTTAACACCGGGGAGCTGTTTTTT

size: once
V: TRBV15
D: NA
J: TRBJ1-3
CDR3: CATSRGGPRNTIYF
DNA: TGTGCCACCAGCCGGGGGGGTCCGAGAAACACCATATATTTT

size: NA
V: TRBV2
D: NA
J: TRBJ1-3
CDR3: CASSESHSGNTIYF
DNA: TGTGCCAGCAGTGAATCCCACTCTGGAAACACCATATATTTT

size: NA
V: TRBV7-2
D: TRBD1
J: TRBJ1-2
CDR3: CASSDAKQGANGYTF
DNA: TGTGCCAGCAGCGACGCGAAACAGGGGGCAAATGGCTACACCTTC

size: NA
V: TRBV29-1
D: NA
J: TRBJ2-5
CDR3: CSVTKDYQETQYF
DNA: TGCAGCGTAACTAAGGATTACCAAGAGACCCAGTACTTC

size: NA
V: TRBV9
D: TRBD1
J: TRBJ2-1
CDR3: CASSVEETGGYTYNEQFF
DNA: TGTGCCAGCAGCGTAGAGGAGACAGGGGGATACACCTACAATGAGCAGTTCTTC

size: NA
V: TRBV5-1
D: NA
J: TRBJ1-4
CDR3: CASSLDIGEKLFF
DNA: TGCGCCAGCAGCTTGGACATAGGGGAAAAACTGTTTTTT

size: NA
V: TRBV13
D: TRBD2
J: TRBJ2-1
CDR3: CASSLKTSGGASYNEQFF
DNA: TGTGCCAGCAGCTTAAAGACTAGCGGGGGGGCGTCCTACAATGAGCAGTTCTTC

size: once
V: TRBV6-5
D: NA
J: TRBJ2-1
CDR3: CASSRSGQYYNEQFF
DNA: TGTGCCAGCAGCAGGTCTGGCCAATACTACAATGAGCAGTTCTTC

size: NA
V: TRBV30
D: NA
J: TRBJ2-5
CDR3: CAWSQAALSRETQYF
DNA: TGTGCCTGGAGCCAGGCGGCCCTTTCGAGAGAGACCCAGTACTTC

size: NA
V: TRBV11-2
D: NA
J: TRBJ1-6
CDR3: CASSLDPGRNSPLHF
DNA: TGTGCCAGCAGCTTAGATCCGGGCAGGAATTCACCCCTCCACTTT

size: NA
V: TRBV7-9
D: TRBD2
J: TRBJ2-7
CDR3: CASSLGRAGGLSEQYF
DNA: TGTGCCAGCAGCTTAGGGCGAGCGGGAGGCCTCTCCGAGCAGTACTTC

size: NA
V: TRBV5-4
D: TRBD1
J: TRBJ1-1
CDR3: CASSGGTGGMNTEAFF
DNA: TGTGCCAGCAGCGGCGGGACAGGGGGCATGAACACTGAAGCTTTCTTT

size: NA
V: TRBV27
D: TRBD1
J: TRBJ2-7
CDR3: CASSSRDRSYEQYF
DNA: TGTGCCAGCAGTTCCCGGGACAGGAGCTACGAGCAGTACTTC

size: NA
V: TRBV21-1
D: NA
J: TRBJ1-1
CDR3: CASSNGDRGFHTEAFF
DNA: TGTGCCAGCAGCAATGGGGACAGGGGGTTTCACACTGAAGCTTTCTTT

size: few
V: TRBV7-3
D: TRBD1
J: TRBJ1-2
CDR3: CASSRGQAYGYTF
DNA: TGTGCCAGCAGCCGGGGACAGGCCTATGGCTACACCTTC

size: few
V: TRBV9
D: NA
J: TRBJ1-2
CDR3: CASSVVSSEGGYTF
DNA: TGTGCCAGCAGCGTAGTTAGCTCTGAGGGGGGCTACACCTTC

size: few
V: TRBV5-1
D: NA
J: TRBJ1-1
CDR3: CASSLGSGSNTEAFF
DNA: TGCGCCAGCAGCTTGGGTTCAGGCTCCAACACTGAAGCTTTCTTT

size: NA
V: TRBV5-1
D: NA
J: TRBJ2-2
CDR3: CASSHGVTENTGELFF
DNA: TGCGCCAGCAGCCACGGGGTGACAGAAAACACCGGGGAGCTGTTTTTT

size: NA
V: TRBV7-2
D: NA
J: TRBJ1-6
CDR3: CASSLVGGQNSPLHF
DNA: TGTGCCAGCAGCTTAGTCGGGGGGCAGAATTCACCCCTCCACTTT

size: NA
V: TRBV28
D: NA
J: TRBJ1-1
CDR3: CASSTLSANTEAFF
DNA: TGTGCCAGCAGTACGCTGTCCGCCAACACTGAAGCTTTCTTT

size: NA
V: TRBV12-5
D: NA
J: TRBJ1-1
CDR3: CASGLVSTGVGQRNTEAFF
DNA: TGTGCTAGTGGTTTGGTATCGACCGGAGTAGGGCAGCGGAACACTGAAGCTTTCTTT

size: NA
V: TRBV6-6
D: TRBD1
J: TRBJ1-1
CDR3: CASIRQGNTEAFF
DNA: TGTGCCAGCATCCGACAGGGCAACACTGAAGCTTTCTTT

size: NA
V: TRBV6-1
D: TRBD2
J: TRBJ2-5
CDR3: CASSVAGGNQETQYF
DNA: TGTGCCAGCAGTGTAGCGGGGGGCAATCAAGAGACCCAGTACTTC

size: few
V: TRBV5-1
D: TRBD1
J: TRBJ1-1
CDR3: CASSRGTGQTEAFF
DNA: TGCGCCAGCAGCAGAGGGACAGGGCAGACTGAAGCTTTCTTT

size: NA
V: TRBV14
D: TRBD2
J: TRBJ2-2
CDR3: CASSQLAGGAGELFF
DNA: TGTGCCAGCAGCCAGCTAGCGGGAGGGGCCGGGGAGCTGTTTTTT

size: few
V: TRBV4-1
D: NA
J: TRBJ1-1
CDR3: CASSQGFRNTEAFF
DNA: TGCGCCAGCAGCCAAGGATTTAGGAACACTGAAGCTTTCTTT

size: NA
V: TRBV30
D: NA
J: TRBJ2-1
CDR3: CAWSGPQEADEQFF
DNA: TGTGCCTGGAGTGGCCCCCAAGAGGCCGATGAGCAGTTCTTC

size: NA
V: TRBV11-2
D: TRBD1
J: TRBJ2-7
CDR3: CASSLPGQFPYEQYF
DNA: TGTGCCAGCAGCCTTCCGGGACAGTTCCCCTACGAGCAGTACTTC